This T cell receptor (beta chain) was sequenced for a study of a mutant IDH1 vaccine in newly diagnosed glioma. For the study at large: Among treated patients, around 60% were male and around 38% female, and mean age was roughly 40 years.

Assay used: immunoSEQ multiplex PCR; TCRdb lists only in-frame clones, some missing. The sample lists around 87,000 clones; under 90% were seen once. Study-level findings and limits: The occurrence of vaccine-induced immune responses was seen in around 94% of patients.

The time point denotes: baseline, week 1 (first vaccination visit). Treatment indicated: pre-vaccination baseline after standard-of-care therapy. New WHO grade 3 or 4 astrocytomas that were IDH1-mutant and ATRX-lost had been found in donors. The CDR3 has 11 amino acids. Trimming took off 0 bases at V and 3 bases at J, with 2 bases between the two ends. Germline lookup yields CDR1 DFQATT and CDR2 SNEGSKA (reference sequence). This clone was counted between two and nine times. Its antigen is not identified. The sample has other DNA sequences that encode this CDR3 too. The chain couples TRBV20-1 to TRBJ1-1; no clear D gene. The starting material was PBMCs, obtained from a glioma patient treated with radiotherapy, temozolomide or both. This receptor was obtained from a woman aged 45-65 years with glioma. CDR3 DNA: TGCAGTGCTAGAGACTACACTGAAGCTTTCTTT. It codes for CSARDYTEAFF.